This T cell receptor beta chain originates from a study of blood T cell repertoires in COVID-19. Across the study: Italy, Spain and the United States were the sources of the convalescent and acute COVID-19 samples. In each case, the material was cDNA or gDNA derived from T cells, B-cell-depleted T cells, or PBMCs.

Original analysis: Scientists estimated how many nucleated cells there were by amplifying reference gene primers. Here immunoSEQ multiplex PCR was the method, and the copy in TCRdb shows in-frame clones only, minus some. V, J and clone size are those of that table, while D and trimming were read from the DNA. The data show under 300,000 clones, around four fifths seen once. Trimming stripped 4 bases from V and 0 bases from J, with 13 bases between. Germline V CDR1 and CDR2: SGDLS, YYNGEE. The CDR3 has 15 amino acids. Input material: peripheral blood. The chain is built from TRBV9 and TRBJ1-1, with D possibly matching TRBD1 (6 bases). This sequence originates from a woman aged 55-69 years with active or convalescent COVID-19. This CDR3 is CASSKSGGLNTEAFF. The CDR3 DNA follows: TGTGCCAGCAGCAAAAGCGGGGGGCTGAACACTGAAGCTTTCTTT. The full variable domain, with the rest looked up from reference TRBV9 and TRBJ1-1, is DSGVTQTPKHLITATGQRVTLRCSPRSGDLSVYWYQQSLDQGLQFLIQYYNGEERAKGNILERFSAQQFPDLHSELNLSSLELGDSALYFCASSKSGGLNTEAFFGQGTRLTVV.